A selection of T cell receptor beta chains follows, all from one sample in a study of cytomegalovirus exposure and HLA in healthy donors. Sequenced by immunoSEQ multiplex PCR; TCRdb stores in-frame clones only, minus some. The repertoire holds more than 65,000 clones, with around 79% as singletons. Material: PBMCs. These TCRs come from a middle-aged woman in good health and CMV-seropositive. The CDR3 runs from the conserved cysteine through the conserved F or W. Each record gives: J gene, D gene, clone size, V gene, CDR3 protein, CDR3 DNA. D genes are given only for firm matches. A clone size is listed for some rows: how often the clone was seen (once, few, many), or a class if it is expanded.

TRBJ2-3,TRBD1,NA,TRBV7-8,CASSYGTDTDTQYF,TGTGCCAGCAGCTACGGGACAGATACAGATACGCAGTATTTT
TRBJ2-1,TRBD2,NA,TRBV29-1,CSVEDRGVGLGYNEQFF,TGCAGCGTTGAAGATCGCGGTGTGGGACTAGGCTACAATGAGCAGTTCTTC
TRBJ1-1,NA,few,TRBV18,CASSFREDTEAFF,TGTGCCAGCTCGTTTAGGGAGGACACTGAAGCTTTCTTT
TRBJ1-5,NA,NA,TRBV9,CASSPGFYSNQPQHF,TGTGCCAGCAGCCCAGGGTTTTATAGCAATCAGCCCCAGCATTTT
TRBJ2-1,NA,NA,TRBV6-5,CASSTLGTPDNEQFF,TGTGCCAGCAGCACCCTCGGGACTCCAGACAATGAGCAGTTCTTC
TRBJ1-5,NA,NA,TRBV25-1,CASSADRNQPQHF,TGTGCCAGCAGTGCCGACAGGAATCAGCCCCAGCATTTT
TRBJ1-3,TRBD1,NA,TRBV30,CAWKQGSSGNTIYF,TGTGCCTGGAAACAGGGGAGCTCTGGAAACACCATATATTTT
TRBJ2-2,NA,NA,TRBV15,CATSRAPQAWAGELFF,TGTGCCACCAGCAGAGCACCGCAGGCGTGGGCCGGGGAGCTGTTTTTT
TRBJ1-6,NA,NA,TRBV5-8,CASSFYQGVDSPLHF,TGTGCCAGCAGCTTCTACCAGGGCGTTGATTCACCCCTCCACTTT
TRBJ1-2,TRBD1,NA,TRBV5-1,CASSFADRDYGYTF,TGCGCCAGCAGCTTCGCGGACAGGGATTATGGCTACACCTTC
TRBJ2-7,TRBD1,NA,TRBV18,CASSPRGQGANEQYF,TGTGCCAGCTCACCACGAGGACAGGGGGCGAACGAGCAGTACTTC
TRBJ1-5,NA,NA,TRBV6-1,CASSGAQPQHF,TGTGCCAGCAGTGGGGCTCAGCCCCAGCATTTT
TRBJ2-4,NA,NA,TRBV5-5,CASSLVSGSLFGAKNIQYF,TGTGCCAGCAGCTTGGTCTCAGGGTCGTTATTTGGGGCCAAAAACATTCAGTACTTC
TRBJ2-5,NA,NA,TRBV5-4,CASSSYQETQYF,TGTGCCAGCAGCTCCTACCAAGAGACCCAGTACTTC
TRBJ1-3,TRBD1,NA,TRBV30,CAWSQMTGSGNTIYF,TGTGCCTGGAGTCAAATGACAGGGTCTGGAAACACCATATATTTT
TRBJ1-4,NA,NA,TRBV7-9,CASSLEPTVWGEKLFF,TGTGCCAGCAGCTTAGAGCCCACAGTATGGGGCGAAAAACTGTTTTTT
TRBJ1-5,NA,NA,TRBV28,CASSLTGPNQPQHF,TGTGCCAGCAGTTTAACAGGGCCGAATCAGCCCCAGCATTTT
TRBJ2-3,NA,NA,TRBV5-6,CASSPRSGESTDTQYF,TGTGCCAGCAGCCCTCGGAGCGGAGAGAGCACAGATACGCAGTATTTT
TRBJ2-7,TRBD2,NA,TRBV6-1,CASSLAGGPYEQYF,TGTGCCAGCAGTCTAGCGGGGGGGCCCTACGAGCAGTACTTC
TRBJ1-2,TRBD1,few,TRBV2,CASRPTGVYGYTF,TGTGCCAGCAGACCCACAGGGGTATACGGCTACACCTTC
TRBJ2-7,NA,NA,TRBV7-8,CASSSLYEQYF,TGTGCCAGCAGTTCCTTATACGAGCAGTACTTC
TRBJ2-3,NA,NA,TRBV30,CAWSVDVSGGAADTQYF,TGTGCCTGGAGTGTAGACGTGAGTGGGGGGGCCGCAGATACGCAGTATTTT
TRBJ2-1,TRBD1,few,TRBV9,CASSPRKGAGNEQFF,TGTGCCAGCAGCCCTCGGAAGGGGGCGGGCAATGAGCAGTTCTTC
TRBJ2-1,TRBD1,NA,TRBV7-8,CASSIGQGSNEQFF,TGTGCCAGCAGCATAGGACAGGGGTCGAATGAGCAGTTCTTC
TRBJ2-5,TRBD1,NA,TRBV15,CATSRGDTGQPIRETQYF,TGTGCCACCAGCAGAGGGGACACGGGACAGCCCATCCGGGAGACCCAGTACTTC
TRBJ2-2,NA,NA,TRBV7-9,CASSTGLTNTGELFF,TGTGCCAGCAGCACGGGACTGACGAACACCGGGGAGCTGTTTTTT
TRBJ2-7,NA,NA,TRBV18,CASSPAPTGRSYEQYF,TGTGCCAGCTCACCAGCCCCGACAGGCAGATCCTACGAGCAGTACTTC
TRBJ2-5,NA,NA,TRBV5-5,CASSPPGQETQYF,TGTGCCAGCAGCCCACCGGGCCAAGAGACCCAGTACTTC
TRBJ2-1,TRBD2,NA,TRBV30,CAWILPSPSGGTYEQFF,TGTGCCTGGATCTTACCCTCTCCTAGCGGGGGGACGTATGAGCAGTTCTTC
TRBJ1-1,TRBD1,NA,TRBV5-1,CASSWGTANTEAFF,TGCGCCAGCAGCTGGGGGACAGCGAACACTGAAGCTTTCTTT
TRBJ2-4,NA,NA,TRBV29-1,CSVGISRDGNIQYF,TGCAGCGTGGGGATATCACGGGATGGAAACATTCAGTACTTC
TRBJ1-4,TRBD1,NA,TRBV7-8,CASSPRTGEKLFF,TGTGCCAGCAGCCCGAGGACAGGGGAAAAACTGTTTTTT
TRBJ1-5,NA,NA,TRBV10-3,CAISGGDGGQPQHF,TGTGCCATCAGTGGGGGTGACGGCGGGCAGCCCCAGCATTTT
TRBJ2-5,NA,NA,TRBV15,CATSRDLGETQYF,TGTGCCACCAGCAGAGATCTAGGAGAGACCCAGTACTTC
TRBJ1-1,NA,NA,TRBV6-1,CASRTGEANTEAFF,TGTGCCAGCAGAACTGGAGAAGCGAACACTGAAGCTTTCTTT
TRBJ1-5,TRBD1,NA,TRBV2,CASMDRPGQPQHF,TGTGCCAGCATGGACAGGCCGGGTCAGCCCCAGCATTTT
TRBJ1-5,TRBD1,NA,TRBV25-1,CASSGSDRGLYQPQHF,TGTGCCAGCTCGGGATCGGACAGGGGGCTTTATCAGCCCCAGCATTTT
TRBJ2-3,NA,NA,TRBV5-1,CASRRIYGGPTTDTQYF,TGCGCCAGCAGGCGCATATATGGCGGCCCTACCACAGATACGCAGTATTTT
TRBJ2-7,TRBD2,NA,TRBV6-1,CASSEGLATHEQYF,TGTGCCAGCAGTGAGGGACTAGCGACCCACGAGCAGTACTTC
TRBJ2-5,NA,NA,TRBV15,CATSRDRVETQYF,TGTGCCACCAGCAGAGATAGAGTAGAGACCCAGTACTTC
TRBJ2-1,TRBD1,NA,TRBV16,CASSQSGQYNEQFF,TGTGCCAGCAGCCAATCGGGACAGTACAATGAGCAGTTCTTC
TRBJ1-6,NA,few,TRBV30,CAWGAGGAYNSPLHF,TGTGCCTGGGGAGCCGGCGGGGCCTATAATTCACCCCTCCACTTT
TRBJ1-1,TRBD1,NA,TRBV4-1,CASSQNRGPNTEAFF,TGCGCCAGCAGCCAAAACAGGGGACCGAACACTGAAGCTTTCTTT
TRBJ2-1,TRBD2,NA,TRBV5-1,CASSSVPSGGGYNEQFF,TGCGCCAGCAGCTCGGTACCTAGCGGGGGGGGCTACAATGAGCAGTTCTTC
TRBJ2-2,TRBD1,NA,TRBV2,CAGGTGGTGELFF,TGTGCCGGGGGGACAGGCGGAACCGGGGAGCTGTTTTTT
TRBJ2-5,TRBD2,NA,TRBV9,CASSVRAGGSQETQYF,TGTGCCAGCAGCGTACGGGCGGGGGGATCTCAAGAGACCCAGTACTTC
TRBJ2-1,TRBD2,NA,TRBV4-2,CASSRPRGGSGRASYNEQFF,TGTGCCAGCAGCCGCCCCAGGGGGGGCAGCGGGAGGGCCTCCTACAATGAGCAGTTCTTC